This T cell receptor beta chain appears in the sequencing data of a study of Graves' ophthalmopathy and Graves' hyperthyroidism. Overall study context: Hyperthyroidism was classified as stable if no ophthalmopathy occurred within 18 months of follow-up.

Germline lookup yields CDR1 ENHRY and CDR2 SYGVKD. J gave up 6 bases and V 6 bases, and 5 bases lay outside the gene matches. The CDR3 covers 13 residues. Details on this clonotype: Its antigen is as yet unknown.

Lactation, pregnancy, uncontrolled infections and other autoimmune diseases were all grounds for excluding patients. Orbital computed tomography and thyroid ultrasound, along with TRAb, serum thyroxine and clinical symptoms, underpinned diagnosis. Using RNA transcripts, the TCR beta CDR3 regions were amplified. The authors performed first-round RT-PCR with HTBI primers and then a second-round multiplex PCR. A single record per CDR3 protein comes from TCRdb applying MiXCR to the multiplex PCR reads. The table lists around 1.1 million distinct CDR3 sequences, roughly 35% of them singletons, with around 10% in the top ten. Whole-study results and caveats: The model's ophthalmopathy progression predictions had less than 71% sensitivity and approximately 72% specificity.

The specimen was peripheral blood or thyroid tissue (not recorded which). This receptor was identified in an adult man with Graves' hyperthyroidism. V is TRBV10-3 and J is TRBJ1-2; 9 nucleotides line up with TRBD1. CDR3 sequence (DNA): TGTGCCATCAGCATGACAGGGGGAAATGGCTACACCTTC. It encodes CAISMTGGNGYTF.